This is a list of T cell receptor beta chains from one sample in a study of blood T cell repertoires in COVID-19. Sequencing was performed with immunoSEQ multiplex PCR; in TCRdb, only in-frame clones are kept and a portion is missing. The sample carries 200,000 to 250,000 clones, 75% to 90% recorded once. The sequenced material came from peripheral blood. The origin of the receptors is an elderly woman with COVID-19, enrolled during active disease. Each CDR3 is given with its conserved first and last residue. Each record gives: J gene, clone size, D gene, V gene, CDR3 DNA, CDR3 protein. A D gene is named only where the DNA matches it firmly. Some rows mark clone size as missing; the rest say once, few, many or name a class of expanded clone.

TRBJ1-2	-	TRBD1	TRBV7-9	TGTGCCAGCAGTCCAACCCCGGGACAGGGCACCTATGGCTACACCTTC	CASSPTPGQGTYGYTF
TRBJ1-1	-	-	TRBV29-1	TGCAGCGTTGGGGGAGGCACTGAAGCTTTCTTT	CSVGGGTEAFF
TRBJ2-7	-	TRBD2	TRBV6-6	TGTGCCAGCAGTCGATCAGCGGGGCCCTACGAGCAGTACTTC	CASSRSAGPYEQYF
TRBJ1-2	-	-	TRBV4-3	TGCGCCAGCAGCCAAGGATCCGGGTCCAATGGCTACACCTTC	CASSQGSGSNGYTF
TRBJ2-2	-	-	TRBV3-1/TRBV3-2	TGTGCCAGCAGCCGACGGACCGACAAATGCCAGGGTACCGGGGAGCTGTTTTTT	CASSRRTDKCQGTGELFF
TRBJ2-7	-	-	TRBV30	TGTGCCTGGTCTCGGGGATATTACGAGCAGTACTTC	CAWSRGYYEQYF
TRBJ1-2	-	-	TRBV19	TGTGCCAGTAGTATCGGAGACGGAGTTTACTATGGCTACACCTTC	CASSIGDGVYYGYTF
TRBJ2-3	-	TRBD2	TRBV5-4	TGTGCCAGCAGCTTGGCCAGGCTAGCGGGCGGCGATACGCAGTATTTT	CASSLARLAGGDTQYF
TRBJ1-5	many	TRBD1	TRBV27	TGTGCCAGCAGTAGAGACAGGGGGAATCAGCCCCAGCATTTT	CASSRDRGNQPQHF
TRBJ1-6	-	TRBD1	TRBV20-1	TGCAGTGCTAGTGGAGGGGGCTGGGGATCACCCCTCCACTTT	CSASGGGWGSPLHF
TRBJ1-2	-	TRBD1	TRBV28	TGTGCCAGCCGAGGGGGCACGGGCCACTATGGCTACACCTTC	CASRGGTGHYGYTF
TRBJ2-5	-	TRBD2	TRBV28	TGTGCCAGCAGTCCCCAAGACGGAGCGGGAGTCGGGGAGACCCAGTACTTC	CASSPQDGAGVGETQYF
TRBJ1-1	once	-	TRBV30	TGTGCCTGGAGGGAAGGACAGTGGAACACTGAAGCTTTCTTT	CAWREGQWNTEAFF
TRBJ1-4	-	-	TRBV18	TGTGCCAGCTCACCCAGCGCAACTAATGAAAAACTGTTTTTT	CASSPSATNEKLFF
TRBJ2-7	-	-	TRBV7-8	TGTGCCAGCAGCTTAGCGCTCCCAGGGGTAAGCTACGAGCAGTACTTC	CASSLALPGVSYEQYF
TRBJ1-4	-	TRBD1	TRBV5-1	TGCGCCAGCAGCTTACAGGGGCGTAATGAAAAACTGTTTTTT	CASSLQGRNEKLFF
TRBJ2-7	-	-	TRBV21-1	TGTGCCAGCAGCAAGCCGGGACAGGTCTGCGAGCAGTACTTC	CASSKPGQVCEQYF
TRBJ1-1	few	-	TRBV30	TGTGCCTGGAGCGTCCGACTTGACACTGAAGCTTTCTTT	CAWSVRLDTEAFF
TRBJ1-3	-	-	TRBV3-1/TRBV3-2	TGTGCCAGCAGCCCTACTGCTGGAAACACCATATATTTT	CASSPTAGNTIYF
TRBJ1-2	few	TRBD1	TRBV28	TGTGCCAGCAGTAAGGACAGGACGTATCACGGTGTCTACACCTTC	CASSKDRTYHGVYTF
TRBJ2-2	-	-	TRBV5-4	TGTGCCAGCAGGGAGATCGGATCCGGGGAGCTGTTTTTT	CASREIGSGELFF
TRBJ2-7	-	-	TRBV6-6	TGTGCCAGCAGTTACTTTCAGGGAGGCGAGCAGTACTTC	CASSYFQGGEQYF
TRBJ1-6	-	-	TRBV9	TGTGCCAGCAGCGTAGGGGAGGGAACGGCACCCCTCCACTTT	CASSVGEGTAPLHF
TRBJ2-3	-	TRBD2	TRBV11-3	TGTGCCAGCAGCCCGGGAGGGGCTGGTGGAGCAGATACGCAGTATTTT	CASSPGGAGGADTQYF
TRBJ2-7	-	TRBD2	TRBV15	TGTGCCACCAGCAGAGATCGGGGTAGCGGGTTCCCCTCCTACGAGCAGTACTTC	CATSRDRGSGFPSYEQYF
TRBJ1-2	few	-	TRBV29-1	TGCAGCGTTGATTGGGGAGCAGGCTATGGCTACACCTTC	CSVDWGAGYGYTF
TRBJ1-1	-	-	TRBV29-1	TGCAGCGTCATTATGGGGGCTTCCATGAACACTGAAGCTTTCTTT	CSVIMGASMNTEAFF
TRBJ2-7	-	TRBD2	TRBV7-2	TGTGCCGGACGGAGCGGGGGCGCCGAGCAGTACTTC	CAGRSGGAEQYF
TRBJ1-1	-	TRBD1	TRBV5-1	TGCGCCAGCAGCCGGGGACAGGGGAATGAAGCTTTCTTT	CASSRGQGNEAFF
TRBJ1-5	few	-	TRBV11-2	TGTGCCAGCAGCTTACAGGGTAATCAGCCCCAGCATTTT	CASSLQGNQPQHF
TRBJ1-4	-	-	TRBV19	TGTGCCAGTAACCCTTGGGGGGGATACGAAAAACTGTTTTTT	CASNPWGGYEKLFF